Each of the 5 T cell receptor beta chains below was sequenced from the same sample in a study of CD8+ T cells in alopecia areata. In each case, RNA was isolated and then reverse transcribed into cDNA as the sequencing template. The table came from immunoSEQ multiplex PCR; TCRdb's copy has only in-frame clones and leaves some out. Of 100,000 to 150,000 clones listed, around two fifths are singletons. Sequences were obtained from CD4+ T cells sorted from blood. These receptor sequences come from a human donor with alopecia areata.

The chain employs TRBV27 and TRBJ1-1; a weak D match, TRBD1 (5 bases). CDR1 is MNHEY and CDR2 is SMNVEV in the germline V gene (reference sequence). The ends were cut back, 5 bases at V and 2 bases at J, with 9 bases in the middle. The CDR3 extends over 13 amino acids. DNA for the CDR3: TGTGCCAGCAGTCAACAGGAAAACACTGAAGCTTTCTTT. It translates to CASSQQENTEAFF.

V gene TRBV7-9 combines with J gene TRBJ1-1; maybe TRBD1 (5 bases). The CDR3 sequence is 13 residues long. CDR1 is SEHNR, CDR2 FQNEAQ, per germline (reference sequence). V lost 7 bases to trimming and J lost 3 bases, with 12 bases between them. CDR3 sequence: CASTPGGDTEAFF. The CDR3 nucleotides are TGTGCCAGCACCCCGGGGGGGGACACTGAAGCTTTCTTT.

This clone was picked up one time. The V gene is TRBV2, the J gene TRBJ2-2; D is unclear. The CDR3 runs 16 residues. The V end was cut by 3 bases, the J end by 0 bases, with 11 bases between. Germline-derived CDR1 and CDR2 are SNHLY and FYNNEI. The DNA for the CDR3 is TGTGCCAGCAGTGATGGTGTCCTTGCGAACACCGGGGAGCTGTTTTTT. It specifies CASSDGVLANTGELFF.

This clone was observed a few times. This chain joins TRBV23-1 and TRBJ1-4; D remains ambiguous. TRBV23-1 belongs to the ORF category, with a function that is uncertain. The CDR3 extends over 17 amino acids. Trimming left V 3 bases short and J 5 bases short, with 19 bases between. The CDR3 DNA sequence: TGCGCCAGCAGTCACCCGGGCCTTCCAAGGAAAAATGAAAAACTGTTTTTT. Its protein product is CASSHPGLPRKNEKLFF.

The chain carries TRBV29-1 and TRBJ2-6; no firm D call. V was shortened by 6 bases and J by 0 bases, with 9 bases between the two germline ends. Germline CDR1 and CDR2: SQVTM and ANQGSEA. The CDR3 contains 14 residues. This CDR3 reads CSVRIGSGANVLTF. DNA of the CDR3: TGCAGCGTCCGGATCGGCTCTGGGGCCAACGTCCTGACTTTC.